This entry describes one T cell receptor beta chain. Assay: immunoSEQ multiplex PCR; the TCRdb copy retains only in-frame clones and omits some. The table shows about 15,000 clones, with approximately 56% occurring only once. The treatment is: treatment-naive control, cytoreductive nephrectomy. Control samples are tumors resected by cytoreductive nephrectomy without prior radiation. The entry originates in a study of radiation and T cells in renal cell carcinoma. The specimen comprised tumor tissue, sampled from a patient whose treatment was nephrectomy without radiotherapy. The TCR comes from a man in his 60s with renal cell carcinoma.

The CDR3 DNA sequence: TGTGCCAGCAGCTCACCGACGGTGGCTGAGCAGTACTTC. Encoded protein: CASSSPTVAEQYF. The rearrangement links TRBV7-6 to TRBJ2-7; D remains unclear. The CDR3 is 13 residues long. Germline assignment: CDR1 SGHVS and CDR2 FNYEAQ. V was pared by 4 bases and J by 7 bases, with 14 bases between.